These 8 T cell receptor beta chains were sequenced from one sample in a study of blood T cell repertoires in COVID-19. Clones were read by immunoSEQ multiplex PCR, and TCRdb kept only the in-frame ones, dropping some. The sample records about 230,000 clones, about nine tenths being singletons. The material sequenced was peripheral blood. These receptors were obtained from a man aged 50 to 60 with COVID-19, enrolled during active disease.

This chain connects TRBV6-4 to TRBJ2-1; D unclear. V lost 3 bases and J 8 bases, leaving 11 bases between the germline ends. The CDR3 totals 13 residues. Germline CDR1 reads MRHNA; CDR2 reads SNTAGT. The CDR3 loop reads CASSENYADEQFF. DNA of the CDR3: TGTGCCAGCAGTGAAAACTATGCGGATGAGCAGTTCTTC.

This clone was seen once. This chain uses TRBV11-1 with TRBJ2-1; no clear D. The CDR3 is made up of 15 amino acids. In germline, CDR1 is SGHAT, CDR2 FQDESV (reference sequence). Trimming pared 6 bases from V and 4 bases from J, leaving 16 bases between. CDR3 DNA: TGTGCCAGCAGATCCGGATTAGCAGCGTACAATGAGCAGTTCTTC. It specifies CASRSGLAAYNEQFF.

V gene TRBV6-5 combines with J gene TRBJ1-6, with 10 bases matching TRBD1. Germline lookup yields CDR1 MNHEY and CDR2 SVGAGI. CDR3 size: 15 residues. V shed 6 bases and J 5 bases; nucleotides not matched to a gene: 4. CDR3 residues: CASRGTGVNNSPLHF. The CDR3, as DNA: TGTGCCAGCAGGGGGACAGGGGTAAATAATTCACCCCTCCACTTT.

V gene TRBV7-9 combines with J gene TRBJ2-7; 9 positions agree with TRBD1. The CDR3 is made up of 15 amino acids. CDR1 is SEHNR, CDR2 FQNEAQ, per germline (reference sequence). Trimming at V came to 5 bases and at J to 4 bases, leaving 9 bases not matched to a gene. CDR3 region: CASSTQGQGVYEQYF. The CDR3 coding sequence is TGTGCCAGCAGCACACAGGGACAGGGAGTGTACGAGCAGTACTTC. The complete variable domain, with remaining parts taken from reference TRBV7-9 and TRBJ2-7, reads DTGVSQNPRHKITKRGQNVTFRCDPISEHNRLYWYRQTLGQGPEFLTYFQNEAQLEKSRLLSDRFSAERPKGSFSTLEIQRTEQGDSAMYLCASSTQGQGVYEQYFGPGTRLTVT.

This rearrangement joins TRBV5-6 to TRBJ2-7; 7 bases line up with TRBD2. After removal of 5 bases from V and 2 bases from J, the junction contained 10 bases not matched to a gene. The CDR3 is 15 residues long. CDR1 SGHDT and CDR2 YYEEEE come from the germline V gene. This chain's CDR3 is CASSPVTSVTYEQYF. The CDR3 nucleotides are TGTGCCAGCAGTCCCGTCACTAGCGTTACCTACGAGCAGTACTTC.

The CDR3 nucleotides read TGTGCCAGCAGCTCCTGGGCTAATAATTCACCCCTCCACTTT. This sequence encodes CASSSWANNSPLHF. The gene calls are TRBV5-4 and TRBJ1-6; no definite D call. Trimming took off 3 bases at V and 5 bases at J, with 9 bases between the two ends. The CDR3 extends over 14 amino acids. CDR1 SGHNT and CDR2 YYREEE come from the germline V gene (reference sequence).

The chain combines TRBV6-4 with TRBJ2-5, with 7 bases fitting TRBD2. The junction had 9 bases not matched to a gene; V was cut back by 8 bases and J by 3 bases. The CDR3 length is 14 residues. CDR1 is MRHNA and CDR2 is SNTAGT in the germline V gene. The CDR3 region is CASLYLAAKETQYF. The CDR3 coding sequence is TGTGCCAGCTTATACCTAGCGGCGAAAGAGACCCAGTACTTC.

The chain uses TRBV10-3 and TRBJ2-5, with TRBD1 as a possible D gene (6 bases). V lost 0 bases and J 1 base, leaving 18 bases between the germline ends. In germline, CDR1 is ENHRY, CDR2 SYGVKD. This CDR3 comprises 18 residues. DNA for the CDR3: TGTGCCATCAGTGAGTCGAGGGGGACACCTACTCCCCAAGAGACCCAGTACTTC. It is translated as CAISESRGTPTPQETQYF.